This entry lists 4 T cell receptor beta chains sequenced from one sample in a study of patients and donors after allogeneic stem cell transplantation. MiXCR, applied by TCRdb to the RT-PCR reads, yields one record per CDR3 protein. The data show hundreds of thousands of distinct CDR3 sequences, with about a sixth seen just once and 6.5% to 7.5% held by the top ten. Input material: blood, either unsorted or a sorted T cell fraction (not recorded which). These receptors were taken from a human donor who was either an allogeneic HSCT recipient or a stem cell or donor lymphocyte infusion donor (not recorded which). It is not recorded whose cells these are; they may come from a transplant donor.

The chain is built from TRBV5-1 and TRBJ1-2; tentative D call: TRBD1 (6 bases). V was clipped by 4 bases and J by 6 bases, with 16 bases between them. Per the germline V gene, CDR1 is SGHRS and CDR2 is YFSETQ. The CDR3 consists of 14 residues. CDR3 loop: CASSHGGGANGYTF. The CDR3 DNA follows: TGCGCCAGCAGCCATGGTGGGGGCGCCAATGGCTACACCTTC.

This clonotype was detected only a few times. The chain uses TRBV6-1 and TRBJ2-1, with 10 bases fitting TRBD2. J gave up 5 bases and V 5 bases, and 3 bases lay outside the gene matches. The CDR3 is 14 residues long. Germline V gene lookup returns CDR1 MNHNS and CDR2 SASEGT. The CDR3 DNA reads TGTGCCAGCAGTCTAGCGGGGGAGCACAATGAGCAGTTCTTC. Protein sequence: CASSLAGEHNEQFF.

The chain uses TRBV7-2 and TRBJ2-5, with unresolved D. Trimming pared 5 bases from V and 2 bases from J, leaving 12 bases between. The germline CDR1 and CDR2 sequences are SGHTA and FQGNSA. CDR3 size: 14 residues. CDR3 nucleotide sequence: TGTGCCAGCAGCCCCGCCATGGGACAAGAGACCCAGTACTTC. This sequence encodes CASSPAMGQETQYF.

This clonotype occurred a few times. The chain uses TRBV20-1 and TRBJ2-4; D is perhaps TRBD2 (6 bases). Trimming left V 0 bases short and J 3 bases short, with 12 bases between. CDR1 and CDR2 from the germline V gene are DFQATT and SNEGSKA (reference sequence). This CDR3 has 15 amino acids. CDR3 residues: CSARDPGLNKNIQYF. The CDR3, as DNA: TGCAGTGCTAGAGATCCGGGACTCAACAAAAACATTCAGTACTTC.